The 10 T cell receptor beta chains in this list originate from one sample, sequenced in a study of blood T cells in healthy people across ages. Through a sample-barcoded 5' primer and a J-beta primer mix, a second PCR was run for 7 to 11 cycles. TCRdb analysed the 5' RACE reads with MiXCR anew, one entry per CDR3 protein. The table shows hundreds of thousands of distinct CDR3 sequences, with about 34% occurring only once. The sequencing input was blood. The receptor source for this set is an elderly woman in good health.

At least ten counts were recorded for this clonotype. The chain couples TRBV6-1 to TRBJ1-1; no reliable D call. Trimming took 2 bases from V and 5 from J, leaving 9 bases between them. Germline-derived CDR1 and CDR2 are MNHNS and SASEGT. CDR3 size: 13 residues. CDR3: CASSEIDRTEAFF. Written as DNA, the CDR3 is TGTGCCAGCAGTGAAATTGACCGGACTGAAGCTTTCTTT.

This clonotype showed up just once. The gene calls are TRBV7-2 and TRBJ2-3, with D perhaps matching TRBD2 (5 bases). V was cut by 5 bases and J by 1 base, with 13 bases left in between. Germline CDR1 and CDR2: SGHTA and FQGNSA. This CDR3 is built from 15 residues. CDR3 amino acids: CASSHRGPGTDTQYF. In nucleotides, the CDR3 is TGTGCCAGCAGCCATAGAGGGCCGGGCACAGATACGCAGTATTTT.

J is TRBJ2-7 and V is TRBV19, with 9 nucleotides matching TRBD1. The CDR3 length is 14 residues. Trimming at V came to 3 bases and at J to 4 bases, leaving 4 bases not matched to a gene. From germline, CDR1 is LNHDA and CDR2 SQIVND (reference sequence). CDR3 region: CASSIQTGGYEQYF. CDR3 in DNA: TGTGCCAGTAGTATCCAGACAGGGGGTTACGAGCAGTACTTC.

The CDR3 spells CAARTGGIDTQYF. In nucleotides, the CDR3 is TGTGCCGCTAGGACAGGGGGCATCGATACGCAGTATTTT. V usage is TRBV6-1 and J usage is TRBJ2-3; 11 bases map to TRBD1. V lost 11 bases to trimming and J lost 6 bases; unmatched junction nucleotides: 7. The length of the CDR3 is 13 residues. CDR1 MNHNS and CDR2 SASEGT come from the germline V gene.

This clonotype has a count of ten or more. The gene calls are TRBV20-1 and TRBJ1-2; 7 bases match TRBD1. Trimming cost V 3 bases and J 8 bases; bases outside gene matches: 9. The CDR3 runs 13 residues. Germline V gene sequence: CDR1 DFQATT, CDR2 SNEGSKA (reference sequence). The CDR3 loop is CSASLDRALGYTF. The CDR3, as DNA: TGCAGTGCTAGCTTAGACAGGGCATTAGGCTACACCTTC.

The J gene is TRBJ1-4, the V gene TRBV28; 7 bases align to TRBD1. Germline CDR1 and CDR2: MDHEN and SYDVKM. CDR3 length: 14 amino acids. J was trimmed by 10 bases and V by 3 bases; bases with no gene match: 8. Written as DNA, the CDR3 is TGTGCCAGCAGTTTCACAGGGGATAATAGAAAACTGTTTTTT. As protein: CASSFTGDNRKLFF. The full variable domain, completed using reference TRBV28 and TRBJ1-4, is DVKVTQSSRYLVKRTGEKVFLECVQDMDHENMFWYRQDPGLGLRLIYFSYDVKMKEKGDIPEGYSVSREKKERFSLILESASTNQTSMYLCASSFTGDNRKLFFGSGTQLSVL.

This clonotype was seen more than once but under ten times. The chain combines TRBV12-3 or TRBV12-4 with TRBJ1-5; 9 nucleotides line up with TRBD1. J was trimmed by 9 bases and V by 5 bases; bases with no gene match: 5. The CDR3 contains 13 residues. The CDR3 DNA reads as TGTGCCAGCAGTGGGACAGGGAACCCGCCCCAGCATTTT. Protein: CASSGTGNPPQHF.

This chain connects TRBV20-1 to TRBJ2-2, with D possibly being TRBD1 (5 bases). This CDR3 has 13 amino acids. Per the germline V gene, CDR1 is DFQATT and CDR2 is SNEGSKA (reference sequence). V lost 7 bases to trimming and J lost 0 bases, with 9 bases between them. CDR3 amino acids: CSVGHPNTGELFF. CDR3 coding DNA: TGCAGTGTGGGGCATCCGAACACCGGGGAGCTGTTTTTT.

This clonotype was counted many times. The rearrangement links TRBV3-1 to TRBJ2-1; 7 positions match TRBD2. The germline CDR1 and CDR2 sequences are LGHDT and YNNKEL (reference sequence). This CDR3 is 17 amino acids long. Unmatched junction bases numbered 14, after V lost 4 bases and J lost 5 bases. The CDR3 sequence is CASSPPALLARHNEQFF. CDR3 coding DNA: TGTGCCAGCAGCCCGCCTGCTCTACTAGCGCGCCACAATGAGCAGTTCTTC.

The chain carries TRBV28 and TRBJ1-5; D unresolved. CDR1 is MDHEN and CDR2 is SYDVKM in the germline V gene. Trimming took 6 bases from V and 0 from J, leaving 12 bases between them. CDR3 length: 15 amino acids. The CDR3 loop is CASRSFLSSNQPQHF. The CDR3 nucleotides read TGTGCCAGCAGGTCATTTCTATCTAGCAATCAGCCCCAGCATTTT.